This T cell receptor (beta chain) was found in a study of T cell repertoires in cytomegalovirus infection (dated by TCRdb to the late 2010s). Notes on the research overall: Peptide stimulations targeted recently identified HLA-C-restricted CMV epitopes, whose presentation resists viral immunomodulation, together with well-studied HLA-B-restricted epitopes. The HLA type of each donor mattered for the analysis, because public TCR beta signatures pointed to carriage of CMV infection along with the matching HLA type.

The junction shows trimming of 2 bases on V and 4 bases on J, plus 7 bases between the germline ends. The germline V gene provides CDR1 SGHTA and CDR2 FQGTGA. The CDR3 measures 13 amino acids from cysteine to phenylalanine. Only the CDR3 portion is preserved as DNA: 39 bases, with reading frame beginning at the first base. Beyond this particular receptor, the publication reports: In the ex vivo response, HLA-C-restricted CMV-specific TCR beta clonotypes were dominant, and in two of eight donors the single most frequent clonotype came from this HLA-C-restricted group. Carriers of CMV infection plus the relevant HLA type were discriminated by the cumulative frequency of public TCR beta family members in the study cohort and in an independent 352-donor cohort.

This specimen's treatment or condition label, per the study, means: in vitro stimulation with specific CMV peptide epitopes to enrich CMV-specific T cells. Sequencing was performed on an Illumina HiSeq 1500. TCRdb ran its own pipeline on the public reads, namely fastp trimming at Q25 and MiXCR clone calling, and kept in-frame beta chains. Rows with a matching CDR3 protein are joined into one entry that keeps the most common DNA and genes. The sample table shows some 480,000 distinct CDR3 sequences, and around 35% are seen once. Roughly a sixth of the sample is in the top ten clones. This clonotype was observed a few times. Its antigen remains undetermined. Base-call qualities are not available, and no considerably larger clone is one nucleotide away.

The rearrangement combines TRBV7-3 with TRBJ2-3, with the identity of the D gene unclear. This clonotype was obtained from a human donor in good health (CMV status not recorded). Some clones in this sample may be carry-over from other donors' samples. Sample: cultured PBMCs, taken from culture after CMV antigen stimulation. The DNA sequence is given as TGTGCCAGCAGCTTACAGGCAGCAGATACGCAGTATTTT. Its protein product is CASSLQAADTQYF.